This T cell receptor (beta chain) appears in the sequencing data of a study of human T cells and chemical hapten exposure (dated by TCRdb to the early 2020s). The study in broad terms: For sensitization, 2% DPC in acetone was applied to a roughly 2 cm by roughly 2 cm area of upper inner arm skin. Throughout the roughly 23-week study period, patients were also given weekly therapeutic DPC doses on the scalp. Patch testing on the upper back used Finn chambers containing 0.01% DPC, with scoring done after 6 days according to International Contact Dermatitis Research Group standards. The patient cohort, mostly female, included alopecia areata with under or over 50% scalp involvement, alopecia totalis and alopecia universalis. The libraries were sequenced as a pool, and the TCR yield per sample differed mostly because of small variations in library volumes within the pool. In alopecia patients, the study followed how the peripheral blood TCR repertoire changed in vivo over primary and secondary sensitization to diphenylcyclopropenone (DPC), a hapten. Patient blood was sampled pre-sensitization (week 0) and at 2, 6 and about 24 weeks after DPC sensitization. For TCR sequencing, blood came from over 25 alopecia patients at anywhere from one to four time points (pre-sensitization, 2, 6 and 24 weeks).

The junction shows trimming of 1 base on V and 1 base on J, plus 16 bases between the germline ends. Including cysteine and phenylalanine, the CDR3 has 17 amino acids. Left in the record is the CDR3 DNA by itself, 51 bases read in frame from the first base. For CDR1 and CDR2, the germline V gene lists SGHVS and FQNEAQ. Details on this clonotype: What this receptor recognizes is not known. No base-level quality is on record; no much larger clone is a single base apart.

Overall results and qualifications from the work: Because every patient had alopecia, a presumed autoimmune disease, the patients' immune response might differ from that of healthy individuals. A positive correlation was found between the number of PT1 expanded TCRs and patch test score, with significance reached at thresholds 8, 16 and 32 but not 4. DPC sensitization did not change the number of TCRs with a frequency above 1 in 1000, and there was no evidence of changes in global repertoire structure. Expanded TCRs formed significantly more large CDR3 similarity clusters than pre-sensitization or healthy control sets, consistent with antigen-driven responses. After repeated subsampling, the strength of the expansion versus patch-test correlation and the threshold at which it became significant changed.

Explained via the paper, the time point label denotes: pre-sensitization, week 0. The meaning of the sample's treatment or condition label: therapeutic diphenylcyclopropenone sensitization with weekly scalp DPC. At every patch-test visit, the blood draw took place before the patch test was put on. Patients were considered eligible if aged 18 to 70, diagnosed with alopecia and deemed suitable for DPC therapy, and patients were excluded if pregnant. Unfractionated whole blood was collected in Tempus Blood RNA tubes, and total RNA was extracted from that blood. Libraries were prepared through RACE. The sequencer was a NextSeq 500. During library preparation, unique molecular identifiers were attached to individual cDNA molecules so that TCRs could be counted in a quantitative, reproducible way. Each blood RNA sample was used to sequence both TCR alpha and TCR beta chains. In the paper's pipeline: A median of approximately 96,000 TCRs per sample was observed, with a range of about 23,224 to 690,600. V, J and CDR3 annotation of the TCR reads was performed with the Decombinator software suite. To make PS versus PT1 abundance plots, every sample was subsampled to the same number of TCRs (28,000). TCRs were defined as expanded if absent before sensitization and observed at least eight times at the 2-week time point. TCRdb reran the public reads through fastp at Q25 and MiXCR, keeping productive beta chains. Each entry merges the rows of one CDR3 protein and shows their most common DNA and genes. These V and J calls derive from TCRdb rather than the authors' analysis. A total of around 110,000 distinct CDR3 sequences appear in this sample, 9.5% to 15% of them only once. In total, the top ten clones hold roughly 1.6% of the sample.

The rearranged segments are TRBV7-8 and TRBJ2-5; TRBD2 could be the D gene, as 6 bases match. The sample consisted of whole blood, taken in connection with sensitization to the hapten diphenylcyclopropenone (DPC). The TCR comes from a woman between 50 and 59 years old with alopecia areata. Some clones in this sample may be carry-over from other donors' samples. The sequenced DNA: TGTGCCAGCAGCTTAGGGGGAATGACTAGTGGCCAAGAGACCCAGTACTTC. The resulting protein is CASSLGGMTSGQETQYF.